The rows below give T cell receptor beta chains drawn from one sample of a study of blood T cell repertoires in COVID-19. Clones were read by immunoSEQ multiplex PCR, and TCRdb kept only the in-frame ones, dropping some. Of around 120,000 clones in the sample, around 91% were seen once. The sample comprised peripheral blood. All receptors come from a woman aged 55-70 years with COVID-19, enrolled during active disease. Both conserved end residues are part of each CDR3. A D gene is named only where the DNA matches it firmly. Not all rows give a size; the values are once, few, many and, for expanded clones, a class.

-	TRBV6-5	TRBJ1-4	-	CASSLIRVNEKLFF	TGTGCCAGCAGTTTGATCAGGGTTAATGAAAAACTGTTTTTT
-	TRBV3-1/TRBV3-2	TRBJ2-4	-	CASSSSTAKNIQYF	TGTGCCAGCAGCTCTAGTACCGCTAAGAACATTCAGTACTTC
-	TRBV2	TRBJ1-5	-	CASSEQGRGNQPQHF	TGTGCCAGCAGCGAACAGGGAAGGGGCAATCAGCCCCAGCATTTT
TRBD2	TRBV7-2	TRBJ2-5	-	CASSPGLGRVETQYF	TGTGCCAGCAGCCCAGGACTAGGGCGGGTGGAGACCCAGTACTTC
TRBD1	TRBV6-2/TRBV6-3	TRBJ1-2	-	CASSSPRQGTAYGYTF	TGTGCCAGCAGTTCCCCCAGACAGGGGACGGCCTATGGCTACACCTTC
-	TRBV6-2/TRBV6-3	TRBJ2-5	-	CASSPPGQGETQYF	TGTGCCAGCAGCCCCCCTGGGCAGGGAGAGACCCAGTACTTC
-	TRBV27	TRBJ1-2	-	CASSPRAANYGYTF	TGTGCCAGCTCCCCGAGGGCAGCAAACTATGGCTACACCTTC
-	TRBV7-2	TRBJ2-3	-	CASSLGRTPSSTDTQYF	TGTGCCAGCAGCTTAGGCAGAACGCCATCTAGCACAGATACGCAGTATTTT
TRBD1	TRBV5-1	TRBJ2-7	-	CASSLGTGGKYEQYF	TGCGCCAGCAGCTTGGGAACAGGGGGCAAATACGAGCAGTACTTC
TRBD2	TRBV2	TRBJ2-4	-	CASSMVGGKNIQYF	TGTGCCAGCAGTATGGTGGGGGGGAAGAACATTCAGTACTTC
-	TRBV5-1	TRBJ1-5	-	CASSLTVNQPQHF	TGCGCCAGCAGCTTAACAGTTAATCAGCCCCAGCATTTT
TRBD1	TRBV15	TRBJ2-7	-	CATSRDVQGDYEQYF	TGTGCCACCAGCAGAGATGTACAGGGGGATTACGAGCAGTACTTC
-	TRBV5-6	TRBJ1-5	-	CASSLSPGYSNQPQHF	TGTGCCAGCAGCTTGTCCCCAGGTTATAGCAATCAGCCCCAGCATTTT
-	TRBV4-1	TRBJ1-4	-	CASSQGFENPRTNEKLFF	TGCGCCAGCAGCCAAGGGTTTGAGAACCCTCGCACTAATGAAAAACTGTTTTTT
-	TRBV6-6	TRBJ2-2	once	CASSQTSSNTGELFF	TGTGCCAGCAGCCAGACATCCTCGAACACCGGGGAGCTGTTTTTT
-	TRBV25-1	TRBJ2-3	once	CASSEDSESTDTQYF	TGTGCCAGCAGTGAGGACTCTGAAAGCACAGATACGCAGTATTTT
-	TRBV7-3	TRBJ2-7	-	CASSKTAGARIEQYF	TGTGCCAGCAGCAAAACGGCAGGGGCCAGGATCGAGCAGTACTTC
TRBD2	TRBV7-2	TRBJ2-2	once	CASSAPPGTSGGNTGELFF	TGTGCCAGCAGCGCGCCCCCCGGGACTAGCGGGGGGAACACCGGGGAGCTGTTTTTT
-	TRBV14	TRBJ2-2	-	CASSQAPYTGELFF	TGTGCCAGCAGCCAAGCTCCCTACACCGGGGAGCTGTTTTTT
TRBD2	TRBV7-2	TRBJ2-3	-	CASSLVPSGGVDTQYF	TGTGCCAGCAGCTTAGTGCCTAGCGGGGGGGTGGATACGCAGTATTTT
TRBD1	TRBV7-2	TRBJ2-7	once	CASSPRGTGGGEQYF	TGTGCCAGCAGCCCTAGGGGCACAGGGGGCGGCGAGCAGTACTTC
TRBD1	TRBV11-1	TRBJ1-1	-	CASSLGSRDRTTEAFF	TGTGCCAGCAGCTTAGGTTCGCGGGACAGGACAACTGAAGCTTTCTTT
-	TRBV9	TRBJ1-4	-	CASSGGQTTNEKLFF	TGTGCCAGCAGCGGTGGACAGACAACTAATGAAAAACTGTTTTTT
-	TRBV5-1	TRBJ1-5	-	CASSPGDRPHQPQHF	TGCGCCAGCAGCCCTGGTGACAGGCCTCATCAGCCCCAGCATTTT
TRBD1	TRBV18	TRBJ1-5	-	CASSAGQGVGQPQHF	TGTGCCAGCTCGGCGGGACAGGGGGTTGGTCAGCCCCAGCATTTT
-	TRBV6-5	TRBJ2-2	-	CASSYVGGVRTGELFF	TGTGCCAGCAGTTACGTTGGAGGGGTGAGGACCGGGGAGCTGTTTTTT
TRBD1	TRBV7-9	TRBJ1-1	-	CASSRGQLEAFF	TGTGCCAGCAGCCGGGGACAGCTTGAAGCTTTCTTT
TRBD1	TRBV16	TRBJ1-5	-	CASSHSTGGRQPQHF	TGTGCCAGCAGCCATTCGACAGGGGGCCGTCAGCCCCAGCATTTT
-	TRBV5-1	TRBJ2-5	-	CASSFSGVYQETQYF	TGCGCCAGCAGCTTCTCGGGGGTATACCAAGAGACCCAGTACTTC
TRBD1	TRBV15	TRBJ1-4	-	CATKEDRSYEKLFF	TGTGCCACCAAAGAGGACAGGAGCTATGAAAAACTGTTTTTT
-	TRBV18	TRBJ1-6	-	CASSPRVGDNSPLHF	TGTGCCAGCTCACCTCGGGTAGGAGATAATTCACCCCTCCACTTT
TRBD1	TRBV30	TRBJ1-2	-	CASRRGPNYGYTF	TGTGCCTCTAGGAGGGGGCCTAACTATGGCTACACCTTC
TRBD1	TRBV14	TRBJ2-5	-	CASSQNRGAHRQETQYF	TGTGCCAGCAGCCAAAACAGGGGTGCGCACCGACAAGAGACCCAGTACTTC
-	TRBV18	TRBJ1-2	-	CASSPLGHSGGYGYTF	TGTGCCAGCTCACCATTAGGGCATTCCGGGGGCTATGGCTACACCTTC
-	TRBV4-3	TRBJ1-1	-	CASSQVGTWRGDTEAFF	TGCGCCAGCAGCCAAGTTGGGACATGGCGGGGGGACACTGAAGCTTTCTTT
-	TRBV10-3	TRBJ1-1	-	CAIWGLTEAFF	TGTGCCATCTGGGGACTCACTGAAGCTTTCTTT
TRBD1	TRBV6-2/TRBV6-3	TRBJ2-5	-	CASSYGTGSSETQYF	TGTGCCAGCAGTTACGGGACAGGGAGTTCGGAGACCCAGTACTTC
-	TRBV5-4	TRBJ2-5	-	CASKTGTPGDQETQYF	TGTGCCAGCAAAACCGGGACTCCGGGCGATCAAGAGACCCAGTACTTC
TRBD1	TRBV4-3	TRBJ1-2	-	CASSPGQGAYGYTF	TGCGCCAGCAGCCCCGGACAGGGGGCATATGGCTACACCTTC
-	TRBV5-1	TRBJ1-5	-	CASSLPGPNQPQHF	TGCGCCAGCAGCTTGCCAGGGCCCAATCAGCCCCAGCATTTT
-	TRBV4-3	TRBJ1-2	-	CASSQETPGNENGYTF	TGCGCCAGCAGCCAAGAGACCCCAGGGAACGAGAATGGCTACACCTTC
-	TRBV10-3	TRBJ2-5	-	CAISLGSGTQYF	TGTGCCATCAGTTTAGGGAGCGGGACCCAGTACTTC
-	TRBV11-2	TRBJ2-3	-	CASSRERDTQYF	TGTGCCAGCAGCCGGGAAAGGGATACGCAGTATTTT
-	TRBV7-2	TRBJ2-2	-	CASALQTANTGELFF	TGTGCCAGCGCCCTGCAGACTGCTAACACCGGGGAGCTGTTTTTT
TRBD1	TRBV5-6	TRBJ1-1	-	CASSLDRGANTEAFF	TGTGCCAGCAGCTTGGACAGGGGGGCGAACACTGAAGCTTTCTTT
-	TRBV9	TRBJ2-3	-	CASSERPRDTQYF	TGTGCCAGCAGCGAGAGGCCTCGAGATACGCAGTATTTT
TRBD1	TRBV4-2	TRBJ1-2	once	CASSQPILVRGQPYGYTF	TGTGCCAGCAGCCAACCAATATTGGTCAGGGGGCAACCCTATGGCTACACCTTC
TRBD1	TRBV7-2	TRBJ2-4	-	CASSLTGDPHF	TGTGCCAGCAGCCTAACAGGGGATCCGCACTTC
TRBD1	TRBV5-1	TRBJ1-4	-	CASSLIQGANEKLFF	TGCGCCAGCAGCCTCATCCAGGGGGCTAATGAAAAACTGTTTTTT
-	TRBV5-4	TRBJ1-1	-	CASSLARLNTEAFF	TGTGCCAGCAGCTTGGCCAGGCTGAACACTGAAGCTTTCTTT
-	TRBV6-6	TRBJ1-1	-	CASILLSPVEGEAFF	TGTGCCAGCATCCTCCTGAGCCCTGTGGAGGGGGAAGCTTTCTTT
-	TRBV19	TRBJ1-6	-	CASSTAARGSYNSPLHF	TGTGCCAGTAGTACGGCGGCCCGTGGGTCCTATAATTCACCCCTCCACTTT
TRBD2	TRBV5-1	TRBJ2-2	-	CASSLASGSAGELFF	TGCGCCAGCAGCCTGGCTAGCGGTTCCGCCGGGGAGCTGTTTTTT